This entry features one TCR beta chain sequence. Its binding antigen is unknown. No base qualities exist here, and no much larger clone lies one base off it. Germline trimming amounts to 1 base on V and 1 base on J, with 2 as the count of junction bases outside the gene matches. Sequences KGHSH (CDR1) and LQKENI (CDR2) are obtained from the germline V gene. Taken from cysteine to phenylalanine, the CDR3 has 16 residues. CDR3 DNA only is kept here, 48 bases in frame from base 1. These data belong to a study of T cell responses to AZD1222 COVID-19 vaccine (dated by TCRdb to about 2021). Background for the entire study: Because spike-specific TCR depth and breadth did not differ between the two schedules, AZD1222 recipients who got a second dose at roughly 4 weeks were pooled with those who got a second dose at roughly 12 weeks. Enrollment into the trials was organized by age into subgroups of 18-55, 56-69 and 70-plus years, and those subgroups contained roughly 140, 27 and 60 TCR-sequenced participants, respectively. A total of approximately 250 trial participants underwent TCR sequencing, of whom about 210 had received two doses of AZD1222 and approximately 26 had received two doses of the MenACWY control vaccine. The study at large found these results: Only five to seven AZD1222 recipients were SARS-CoV-2 seropositive at baseline, limiting conclusions about previously exposed vaccinees. A significant rise in spike-specific TCR breadth and depth was observed after two AZD1222 doses relative to day 0 and relative to MenACWY recipients. Participants were mostly white British, with more females than males. The authors suggested clonal diversity may have been underestimated. The vaccine-associated CD4 TCRs covered the entire spike protein, and the dominant responses fell in regions 160-218 and 743-854. Because no samples from the day 14 peak response were available, repertoires could be characterized only after the peak T cell response. Epitopes outside the regions mutated in the B.1.351 and B.1.1.7 variants were reportedly recognized by nearly half of the unique spike-specific TCRs. The 56-69-year group was small, and its depth increase did not reach significance, likely because of low power.

The CDR3 regions of human TCRbeta chains were analyzed by immunosequencing. Turning to the authors' computational methods: TCRs in the repertoires were matched against a reference library of SARS-CoV-2-specific TCRs that had been generated with the MIRA antigen-specificity platform. Breadth meant the fraction of unique TCRs that were SARS-CoV-2-associated, whereas depth meant the fraction of total T cells that were SARS-CoV-2-associated. Each spike-specific TCR was assigned to its reactive spike region and to a CD4 or CD8 class using the MIRA data. Log10-transformed breadth and depth values were compared by one-way ANOVA with Sidak's multiple comparisons tests. TCRdb stores this immuneACCESS table with in-frame sequences only. Part of the clones is absent; in the studies checked, under half of the shortfall reflects unresolved V genes, and no reason is known for the rest. V and J calls and clone size are given by that table; D and trimming were obtained from the DNA. Across this sample there are around 140,000 clones, with more than 90% seen only once. Of the sample, roughly 5% is held by the ten largest clones.

The time point label on this specimen signifies: baseline before first vaccination. Vaccinee samples were obtained from the UK trials COV001 and COV002, which included a single-blind randomized controlled phase 2/3 trial of AZD1222 (ChAdOx1 nCoV-19) in healthy adults. For TCRbeta chain sequencing, PBMC samples from trial participants were taken at day 0 and at day 28 after the second dose. The clonotype comes from an adult in good health. This chain is built from TRBV18 and TRBJ2-3, with 10 middle bases fitting TRBD2. This specimen consisted of peripheral blood, obtained on day 0 of AZD1222 vaccination. The CDR3 region has the sequence CASSPLSGGGTDTQYF. The nucleotide sequence reads TGTGCCAGCTCACCACTAAGCGGGGGGGGCACAGATACGCAGTATTTT.